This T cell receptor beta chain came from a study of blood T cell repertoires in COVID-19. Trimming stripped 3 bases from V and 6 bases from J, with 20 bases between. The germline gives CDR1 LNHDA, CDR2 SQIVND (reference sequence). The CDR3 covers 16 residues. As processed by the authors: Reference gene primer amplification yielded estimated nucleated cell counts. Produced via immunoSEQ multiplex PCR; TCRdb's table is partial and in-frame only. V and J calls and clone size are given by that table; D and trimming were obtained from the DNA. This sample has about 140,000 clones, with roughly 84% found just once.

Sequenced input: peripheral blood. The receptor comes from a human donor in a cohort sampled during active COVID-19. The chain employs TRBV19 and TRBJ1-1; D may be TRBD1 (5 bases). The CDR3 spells CASSIPRDWQGAEAFF. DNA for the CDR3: TGTGCCAGTAGTATCCCCAGGGATTGGCAAGGCGCTGAAGCTTTCTTT.